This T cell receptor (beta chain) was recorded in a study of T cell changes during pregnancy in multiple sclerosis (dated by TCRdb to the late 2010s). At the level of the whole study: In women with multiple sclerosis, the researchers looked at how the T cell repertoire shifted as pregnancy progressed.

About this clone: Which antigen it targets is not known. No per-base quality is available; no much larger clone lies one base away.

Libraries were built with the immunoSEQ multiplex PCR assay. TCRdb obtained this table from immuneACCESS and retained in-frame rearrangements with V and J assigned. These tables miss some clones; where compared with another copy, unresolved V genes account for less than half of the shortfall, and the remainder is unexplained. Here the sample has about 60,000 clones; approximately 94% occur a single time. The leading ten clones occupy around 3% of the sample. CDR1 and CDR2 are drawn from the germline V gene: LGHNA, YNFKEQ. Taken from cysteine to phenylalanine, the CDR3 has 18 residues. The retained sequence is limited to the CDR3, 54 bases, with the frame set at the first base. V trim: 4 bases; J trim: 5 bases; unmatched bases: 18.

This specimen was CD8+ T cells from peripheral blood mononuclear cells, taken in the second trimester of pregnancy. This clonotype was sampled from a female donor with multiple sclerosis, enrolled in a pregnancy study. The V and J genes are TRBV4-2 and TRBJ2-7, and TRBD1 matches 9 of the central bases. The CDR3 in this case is CASSRSYLSGTGSDEQYF. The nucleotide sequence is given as TGTGCCAGCAGCCGAAGTTATCTGTCCGGGACAGGGTCAGACGAGCAGTACTTC.